The 9 T cell receptor beta chains below come from one sample, sequenced in a study of cytomegalovirus exposure and HLA in healthy donors. Primers: 60 Vbeta forward and 13 Jbeta reverse. The table came from immunoSEQ multiplex PCR; TCRdb's copy has only in-frame clones and leaves some out. The sample contains about 140,000 clones, approximately 70% of which appear only once. The sequencing sample was made of PBMCs. All receptors derive from a woman in her 40s in good health and CMV-seronegative.

The rearrangement joins TRBV18 to TRBJ1-2; no clear D. Per the germline V gene, CDR1 is KGHSH and CDR2 is LQKENI. The ends were cut back, 2 bases at V and 1 base at J, with 2 bases in the middle. The CDR3 loop spans 12 amino acids. The CDR3 nucleotides read TGTGCCAGCTCACCATATAACTATGGCTACACCTTC. Residues: CASSPYNYGYTF.

Remarks on this clone: One junction end does not reproduce the germline sequence, and a read error may be involved. The chain is built from TRBV2 and TRBJ2-5, with TRBD2 matching over 16 bases. CDR1 is SNHLY and CDR2 is FYNNEI in the germline V gene. The CDR3 runs 16 residues. The CDR3 nucleotides are TGTGCCAGAAGTGGGACTAGCGGGGGGGAATCGGAGACCCAGTACTTC. Translation gives CARSGTSGGESETQYF.

This clone was seen just once. The chain joins TRBV10-3 to TRBJ1-5, with 7 bases matching TRBD1. V shed 4 bases and J 7 bases; nucleotides not matched to a gene: 7. The germline V gene encodes CDR1 ENHRY and CDR2 SYGVKD. The CDR3 loop spans 14 amino acids. CDR3 amino acids: CAISADRDGQPQHF. The DNA for the CDR3 is TGTGCCATCAGTGCAGACAGGGATGGGCAGCCCCAGCATTTT.

The chain is built from TRBV12-5 and TRBJ1-3; the match to TRBD1 covers 9 bases. Germline V lookup: CDR1 LGHNT, CDR2 FRNRAP. This CDR3 is built from 13 residues. V was clipped by 9 bases and J by 4 bases; unmatched bases: 4. CDR3 in DNA: TGTGCTAGCCACAGGGGGCCAGGAAACACCATATATTTT. This translates into CASHRGPGNTIYF.

The gene calls are TRBV11-2 and TRBJ2-4; tentatively, D is TRBD1 (5 bases). The CDR3 sequence is 12 residues long. Trimming cost V 4 bases and J 4 bases, with 5 bases left between them. The germline V gene encodes CDR1 SGHAT and CDR2 FQNNGV. CDR3: CASSSGKNIQYF. The CDR3 nucleotides are TGTGCCAGCAGCTCAGGGAAAAACATTCAGTACTTC.

To note about this clone: Its ends do not fully match the called genes, so a read error is possible. The chain has TRBV7-9 and TRBJ2-4; 7 bases line up with TRBD1. The CDR3 has 12 residues. The germline V gene encodes CDR1 SEHNR and CDR2 FQNEAQ (reference sequence). CDR3 in amino acids: CASSLDRGSLDF. In nucleotides, the CDR3 is TGTGCCAGCAGCTTAGACAGGGGTTCGTTGGACTTC.

This clone was picked up a small number of times. CDR3 loop: CASSFEVLDRGQGAFF. As DNA, the CDR3 is TGTGCCAGCAGCTTCGAGGTCCTGGACAGGGGGCAGGGAGCTTTCTTT. The chain carries TRBV5-8 and TRBJ1-1; TRBD1 agrees at 11 bases. J was trimmed by 10 bases and V by 2 bases; bases with no gene match: 13. CDR3 length equals 16 residues. The V gene's germline CDR1 is SGHTS and CDR2 YDEGEE.

This rearrangement joins TRBV5-1 to TRBJ1-2; 9 bases align to TRBD1. Looked up from germline, CDR1 is SGHRS and CDR2 is YFSETQ. The CDR3 spans 13 residues. With V trimmed by 4 bases and J by 8 bases, 6 bases remained unmatched. The CDR3 loop reads CASSLGTGQGYTF. The CDR3 nucleotides read TGCGCCAGCAGCCTCGGGACAGGGCAAGGCTACACCTTC.

The gene calls are TRBV5-1 and TRBJ2-3, with TRBD2 identical over 9 bases. The germline V gene encodes CDR1 SGHRS and CDR2 YFSETQ. V shed 0 bases and J 2 bases; nucleotides not matched to a gene: 7. CDR3 length: 17 amino acids. The CDR3 protein is CASSLVGLAGFTDTQYF. CDR3 coding DNA: TGCGCCAGCAGCTTGGTAGGGCTAGCGGGGTTCACAGATACGCAGTATTTT.